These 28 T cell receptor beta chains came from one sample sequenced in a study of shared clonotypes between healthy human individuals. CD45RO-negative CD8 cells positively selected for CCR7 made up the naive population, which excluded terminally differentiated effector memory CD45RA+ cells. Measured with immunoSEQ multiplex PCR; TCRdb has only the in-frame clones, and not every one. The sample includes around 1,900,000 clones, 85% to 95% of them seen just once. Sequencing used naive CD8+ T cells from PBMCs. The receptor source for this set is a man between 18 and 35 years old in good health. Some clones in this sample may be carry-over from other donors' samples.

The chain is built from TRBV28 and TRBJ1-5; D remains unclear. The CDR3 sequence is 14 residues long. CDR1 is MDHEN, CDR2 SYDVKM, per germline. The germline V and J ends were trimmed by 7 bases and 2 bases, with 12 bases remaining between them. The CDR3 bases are TGTGCCAGCACAGAGATCGATGGCAATCAGCCCCAGCATTTT. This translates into CASTEIDGNQPQHF.

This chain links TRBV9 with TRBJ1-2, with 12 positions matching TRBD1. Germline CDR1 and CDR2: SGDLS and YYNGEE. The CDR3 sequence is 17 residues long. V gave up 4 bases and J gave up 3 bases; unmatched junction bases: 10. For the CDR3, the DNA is TGTGCCAGCAGCCGGTCCGGGACAGGGGGCGCAGACTATGGCTACACCTTC. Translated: CASSRSGTGGADYGYTF. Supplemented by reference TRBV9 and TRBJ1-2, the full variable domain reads DSGVTQTPKHLITATGQRVTLRCSPRSGDLSVYWYQQSLDQGLQFLIQYYNGEERAKGNILERFSAQQFPDLHSELNLSSLELGDSALYFCASSRSGTGGADYGYTFGSGTRLTVV.

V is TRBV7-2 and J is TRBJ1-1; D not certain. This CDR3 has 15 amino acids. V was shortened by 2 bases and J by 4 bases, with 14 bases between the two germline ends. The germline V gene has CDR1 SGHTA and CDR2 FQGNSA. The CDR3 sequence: CASSLWQGKSTEAFF. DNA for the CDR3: TGTGCCAGCAGCTTATGGCAAGGGAAGTCCACTGAAGCTTTCTTT.

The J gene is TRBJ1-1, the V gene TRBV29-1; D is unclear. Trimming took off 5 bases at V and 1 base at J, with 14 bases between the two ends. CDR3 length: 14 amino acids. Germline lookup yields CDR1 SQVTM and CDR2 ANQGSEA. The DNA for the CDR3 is TGCAGCGTTATAGACTTACAGCAGAACACTGAAGCTTTCTTT. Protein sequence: CSVIDLQQNTEAFF.

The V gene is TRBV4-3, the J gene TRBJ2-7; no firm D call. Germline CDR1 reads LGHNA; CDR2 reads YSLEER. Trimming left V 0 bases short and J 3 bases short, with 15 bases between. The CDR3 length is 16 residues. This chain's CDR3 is CASSQDIDPEDYEQYF. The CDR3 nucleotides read TGCGCCAGCAGCCAAGATATCGACCCAGAGGACTACGAGCAGTACTTC.

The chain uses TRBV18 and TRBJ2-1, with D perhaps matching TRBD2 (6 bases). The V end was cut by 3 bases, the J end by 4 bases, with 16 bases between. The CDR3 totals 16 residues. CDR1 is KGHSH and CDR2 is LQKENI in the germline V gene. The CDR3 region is CASSPLEGSSYNEQFF. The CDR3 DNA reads TGTGCCAGCTCACCCCTGGAGGGCTCGAGTTACAATGAGCAGTTCTTC.

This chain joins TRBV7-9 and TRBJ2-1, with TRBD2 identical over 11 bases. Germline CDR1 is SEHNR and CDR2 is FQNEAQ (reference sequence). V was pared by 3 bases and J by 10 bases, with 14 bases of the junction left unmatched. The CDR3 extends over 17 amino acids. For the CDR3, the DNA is TGTGCCAGCAGCTTGGAATTAGCGGGAGGGCCATCTAGGGAGCAGTTCTTC. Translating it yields CASSLELAGGPSREQFF.

CDR3 sequence (DNA): TGTGCCAGCAGTTTCGGGACAGGGGCAAACGAGCAGTACTTC. Its translation: CASSFGTGANEQYF. The chain carries TRBV27 and TRBJ2-7; 10 bases line up with TRBD1. Per the germline V gene, CDR1 is MNHEY and CDR2 is SMNVEV (reference sequence). The CDR3 has 14 residues. Germline trimming cut 3 bases from V and 5 bases from J; bases unmatched to any gene: 4.

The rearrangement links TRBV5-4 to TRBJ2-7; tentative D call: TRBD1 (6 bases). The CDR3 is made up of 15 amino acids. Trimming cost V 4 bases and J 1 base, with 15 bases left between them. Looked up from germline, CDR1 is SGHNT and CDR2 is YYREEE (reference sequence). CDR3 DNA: TGTGCCAGCAGCCAAACCGGGACACCATCCTACGAGCAGTACTTC. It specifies CASSQTGTPSYEQYF.

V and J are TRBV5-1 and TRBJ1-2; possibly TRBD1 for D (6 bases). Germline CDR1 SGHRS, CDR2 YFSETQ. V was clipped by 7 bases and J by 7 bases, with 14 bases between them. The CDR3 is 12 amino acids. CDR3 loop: CASAGDGVGYTF. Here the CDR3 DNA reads TGCGCCAGCGCAGGGGACGGGGTTGGCTACACCTTC.

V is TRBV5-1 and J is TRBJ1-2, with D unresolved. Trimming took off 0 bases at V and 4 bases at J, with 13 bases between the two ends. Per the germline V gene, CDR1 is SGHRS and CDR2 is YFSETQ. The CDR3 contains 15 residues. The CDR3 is CASSLAHGRSYGYTF. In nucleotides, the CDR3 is TGCGCCAGCAGCTTGGCCCACGGCAGGAGCTATGGCTACACCTTC.

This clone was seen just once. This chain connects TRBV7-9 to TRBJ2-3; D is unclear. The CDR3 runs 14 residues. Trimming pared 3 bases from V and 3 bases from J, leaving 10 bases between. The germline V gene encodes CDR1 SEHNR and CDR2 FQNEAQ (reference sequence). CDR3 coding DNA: TGTGCCAGCAGCTTGTCCTATGGGACAGATACGCAGTATTTT. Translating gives CASSLSYGTDTQYF.

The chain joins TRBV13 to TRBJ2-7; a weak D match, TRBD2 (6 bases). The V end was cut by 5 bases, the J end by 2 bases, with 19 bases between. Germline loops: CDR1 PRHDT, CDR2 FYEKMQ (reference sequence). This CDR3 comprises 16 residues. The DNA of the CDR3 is TGTGCCAGCAGCCGGACCGCCGGGACTTCTACCTACGAGCAGTACTTC. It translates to CASSRTAGTSTYEQYF.

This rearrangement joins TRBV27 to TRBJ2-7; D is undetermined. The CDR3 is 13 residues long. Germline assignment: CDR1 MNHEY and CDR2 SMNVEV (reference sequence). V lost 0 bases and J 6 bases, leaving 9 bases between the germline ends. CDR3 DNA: TGTGCCAGCAGTTTATCAGCAGAGGCCGAGCAGTACTTC. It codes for CASSLSAEAEQYF.

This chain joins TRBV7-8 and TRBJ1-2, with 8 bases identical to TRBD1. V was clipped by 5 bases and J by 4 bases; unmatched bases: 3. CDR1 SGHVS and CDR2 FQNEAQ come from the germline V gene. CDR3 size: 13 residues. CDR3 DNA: TGTGCCAGCAGCATAGGACAGGGCTATGGCTACACCTTC. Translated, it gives CASSIGQGYGYTF.

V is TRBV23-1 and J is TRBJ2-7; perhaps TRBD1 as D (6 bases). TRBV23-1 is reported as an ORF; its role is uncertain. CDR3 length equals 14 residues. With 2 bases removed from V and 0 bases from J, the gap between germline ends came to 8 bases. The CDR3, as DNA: TGCGCCAGCAGTCAAGACAGGTTCTCCTACGAGCAGTACTTC. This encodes CASSQDRFSYEQYF.

The DNA of the CDR3 is TGTGCCAGCAGCGCTTCAATGGCCTATGGCTACACCTTC. It is translated as CASSASMAYGYTF. This chain links TRBV9 with TRBJ1-2; D is unclear. The CDR3 length is 13 residues. Trimming removed 3 bases from V and 4 bases from J, with 10 bases in between. The germline V gene has CDR1 SGDLS and CDR2 YYNGEE.

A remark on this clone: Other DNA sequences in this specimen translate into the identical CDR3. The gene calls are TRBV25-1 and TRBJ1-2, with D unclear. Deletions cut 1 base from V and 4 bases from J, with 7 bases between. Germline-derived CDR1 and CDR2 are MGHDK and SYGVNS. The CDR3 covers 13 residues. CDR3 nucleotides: TGTGCCAGCAGTGAATCTGGCAGCTATGGCTACACCTTC. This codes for CASSESGSYGYTF.

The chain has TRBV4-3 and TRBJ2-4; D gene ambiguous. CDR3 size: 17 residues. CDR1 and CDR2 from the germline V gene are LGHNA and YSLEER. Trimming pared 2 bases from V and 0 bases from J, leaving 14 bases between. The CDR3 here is CASSQLHSTQAKNIQYF. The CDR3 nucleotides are TGCGCCAGCAGCCAACTACACTCCACCCAAGCCAAAAACATTCAGTACTTC.

CDR3: CAISGGPDSSYEQYF. The CDR3 nucleotides are TGTGCCATCAGTGGCGGTCCGGACAGTTCCTACGAGCAGTACTTC. This chain links TRBV10-3 with TRBJ2-7, with D possibly TRBD1 on 6 matching bases. V lost 4 bases and J lost 1, with 14 bases in between. Germline CDR1 ENHRY, CDR2 SYGVKD. CDR3 length: 15 residues.

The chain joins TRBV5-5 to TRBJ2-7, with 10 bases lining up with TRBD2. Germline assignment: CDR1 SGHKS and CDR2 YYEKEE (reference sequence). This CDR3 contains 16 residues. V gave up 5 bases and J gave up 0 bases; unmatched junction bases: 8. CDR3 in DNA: TGTGCCAGCAGGGATCCCGGGACTAGCGACTCCTACGAGCAGTACTTC. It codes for CASRDPGTSDSYEQYF.

The CDR3 reads CASSLSTLPLTEAFF. The CDR3 nucleotides read TGTGCCAGCAGTTTATCCACCCTACCGCTGACTGAAGCTTTCTTT. This chain joins TRBV27 and TRBJ1-1; D gene unclear. The CDR3 spans 15 residues. Trimming cost V 0 bases and J 5 bases, with 13 bases left between them. CDR1 is MNHEY, CDR2 SMNVEV, per germline (reference sequence).

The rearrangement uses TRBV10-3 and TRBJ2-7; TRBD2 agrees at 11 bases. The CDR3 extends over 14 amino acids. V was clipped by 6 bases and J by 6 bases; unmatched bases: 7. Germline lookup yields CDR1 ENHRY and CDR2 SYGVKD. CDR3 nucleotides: TGTGCCATCAGAAACACTAGCGGGAGTGGCGAGCAGTACTTC. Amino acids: CAIRNTSGSGEQYF.

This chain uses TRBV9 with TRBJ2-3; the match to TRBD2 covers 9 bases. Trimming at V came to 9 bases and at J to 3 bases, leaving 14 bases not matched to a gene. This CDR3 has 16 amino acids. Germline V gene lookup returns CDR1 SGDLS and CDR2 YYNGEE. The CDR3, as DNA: TGTGCCACCGCCCGGGTGCGGGAGGGCCTAACAGATACGCAGTATTTT. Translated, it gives CATARVREGLTDTQYF. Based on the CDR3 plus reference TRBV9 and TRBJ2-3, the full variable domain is DSGVTQTPKHLITATGQRVTLRCSPRSGDLSVYWYQQSLDQGLQFLIQYYNGEERAKGNILERFSAQQFPDLHSELNLSSLELGDSALYFCATARVREGLTDTQYFGPGTRLTVL.

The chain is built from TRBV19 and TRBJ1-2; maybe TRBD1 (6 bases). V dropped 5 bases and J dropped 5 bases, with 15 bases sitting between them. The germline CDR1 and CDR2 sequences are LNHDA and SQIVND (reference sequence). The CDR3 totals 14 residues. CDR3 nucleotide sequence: TGTGCCAGTAGTCCACAGACAGGCGGGTATGGCTACACCTTC. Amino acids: CASSPQTGGYGYTF.

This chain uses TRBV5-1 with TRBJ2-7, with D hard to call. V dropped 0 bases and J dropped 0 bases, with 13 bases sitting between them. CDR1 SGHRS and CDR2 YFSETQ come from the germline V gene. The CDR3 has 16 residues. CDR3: CASSLGLTESSYEQYF. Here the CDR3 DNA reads TGCGCCAGCAGCTTGGGCCTTACAGAAAGCTCCTACGAGCAGTACTTC.

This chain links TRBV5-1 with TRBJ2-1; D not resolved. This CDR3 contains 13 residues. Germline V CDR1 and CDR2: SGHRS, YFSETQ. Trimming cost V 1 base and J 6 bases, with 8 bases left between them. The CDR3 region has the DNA TGCGCCAGCAGCTTGCCAGCGATCAATGAGCAGTTCTTC. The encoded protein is CASSLPAINEQFF. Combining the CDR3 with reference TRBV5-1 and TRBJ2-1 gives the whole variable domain KAGVTQTPRYLIKTRGQQVTLSCSPISGHRSVSWYQQTPGQGLQFLFEYFSETQRNKGNFPGRFSGRQFSNSRSEMNVSTLELGDSALYLCASSLPAINEQFFGPGTRLTVL.

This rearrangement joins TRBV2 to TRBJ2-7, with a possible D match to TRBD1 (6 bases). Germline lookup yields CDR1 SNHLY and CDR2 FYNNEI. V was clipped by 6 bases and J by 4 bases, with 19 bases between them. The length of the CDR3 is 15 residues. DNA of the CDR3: TGTGCCAGCAGAGCCTTTAGGACAGCTGTTTACGAGCAGTACTTC. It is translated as CASRAFRTAVYEQYF.